The 16 T cell receptor beta chains reported below all come from one sample, sequenced in a study of regulatory T cells in long-lasting Graves disease. With iRepertoire HTBI primers and Arm-PCR of CDR3 regions, TCR beta libraries were built. TCRdb independently ran MiXCR on the multiplex PCR reads; one entry per CDR3 protein. Here the sample spans 350,000 to 500,000 distinct CDR3 sequences, under 25% being singletons. Time point described: persistent/refractory GD, antithyroid drugs over 5 years with positive TRAb. PBMCs provided the RNA from which the TCR library was made. This sample comprised peripheral blood mononuclear cells (PBMCs), obtained when the disease was refractory, from a patient treated with antithyroid drugs. Receptors were obtained from a female donor with Graves disease.

This clonotype occurred a few times. V is TRBV19 and J is TRBJ1-1; a possible D gene is TRBD1 (5 bases). From germline, CDR1 is LNHDA and CDR2 SQIVND (reference sequence). The V and J ends lost 3 bases and 5 bases respectively, with 16 bases between them. There are 15 residues in the CDR3. This CDR3 reads CASSILGGAGTEAFF. Here the CDR3 DNA reads TGTGCCAGTAGTATTTTAGGAGGGGCAGGGACTGAAGCTTTCTTT.

Remarks on this clonotype: This may be a read error, as it is one base from a much larger clone. The chain carries TRBV12-3 or TRBV12-4 and TRBJ1-2; 8 bases are a match to TRBD1. This CDR3 has 15 residues. The DNA of the CDR3 is TGTGCCATCAGTTTAGGGGGGACAGGACCCTATGGCTACACCTTC. This translates into CAISLGGTGPYGYTF.

Many counts were recorded for this clonotype. The chain combines TRBV5-1 with TRBJ2-3; tentative D call: TRBD2 (7 bases). V was clipped by 0 bases and J by 4 bases, with 12 bases between them. In germline, CDR1 is SGHRS, CDR2 YFSETQ. The CDR3 spans 15 residues. As DNA, the CDR3 is TGCGCCAGCAGCTTGGAGGGGGGGCGGCCAGATACGCAGTATTTT. Its translation: CASSLEGGRPDTQYF.

There are a few counts of this clonotype. CDR3 sequence (DNA): TGCAGTGCTCGCACTACAGATACCTACGAGCAGTACTTC. Translation: CSARTTDTYEQYF. The V call is TRBV20-1, the J call TRBJ2-7; D ambiguous. CDR1 is DFQATT, CDR2 SNEGSKA, per germline (reference sequence). The V end lost 5 bases, the J end lost 2 bases, and 13 bases lay between the germline ends. The CDR3 runs to 13 residues.

This clonotype has at least ten counts. The chain couples TRBV28 to TRBJ1-5; D ambiguous. The CDR3 runs to 14 residues. Per germline, CDR1 MDHEN and CDR2 SYDVKM. Trimming took off 3 bases at V and 4 bases at J, with 10 bases between the two ends. The CDR3 nucleotides read TGTGCCAGCAGTTTCGTACAGCGAAATCAGCCCCAGCATTTT. Amino acid sequence: CASSFVQRNQPQHF. Based on the CDR3 plus reference TRBV28 and TRBJ1-5, the full variable domain is DVKVTQSSRYLVKRTGEKVFLECVQDMDHENMFWYRQDPGLGLRLIYFSYDVKMKEKGDIPEGYSVSREKKERFSLILESASTNQTSMYLCASSFVQRNQPQHFGDGTRLSIL.

The rearrangement links TRBV5-4 to TRBJ2-7; 7 bases are shared with TRBD2. Germline V lookup: CDR1 SGHNT, CDR2 YYREEE (reference sequence). The CDR3 length is 15 residues. The J segment lost 6 bases and the V segment lost 4 bases, leaving 13 bases of the junction unmatched. The CDR3 sequence: CASSPGGSGASEQYF. Here the CDR3 DNA reads TGTGCCAGCAGCCCGGGCGGGAGCGGCGCATCCGAGCAGTACTTC.

This clonotype was counted only a few times. The chain couples TRBV4-1 to TRBJ1-4; unclear D gene. The V gene lost 2 bases and the J gene lost 7 bases, with 8 bases spanning the gap. The CDR3 totals 13 residues. Germline V CDR1 and CDR2: MGHRA, YSYEKL. This chain's CDR3 is CASSQSLGEKLFF. The CDR3 DNA follows: TGCGCCAGCAGCCAATCCCTCGGTGAAAAACTGTTTTTT.

This clonotype was seen more than once but under ten times. The CDR3 DNA reads TGTGCCAGCAGCTTGGAAGGACTAGCGAATTACGAGCAGTACTTC. Translating gives CASSLEGLANYEQYF. This sequence joins TRBV5-4 and TRBJ2-7, with 9 bases lining up with TRBD2. CDR1 and CDR2 from the germline V gene are SGHNT and YYREEE (reference sequence). This CDR3 is built from 15 residues. Trimming removed 0 bases from V and 4 bases from J; junction bases left unmatched: 5.

This clonotype came up many times. The V call is TRBV28, the J call TRBJ1-6, with D unresolved. Germline V gene sequence: CDR1 MDHEN, CDR2 SYDVKM. Deletions cut 5 bases from V and 17 bases from J, with 13 bases between. The CDR3 contains 11 residues. Written as DNA, the CDR3 is TGTGCCAGCAGTCCCGGCTCTAACGTCCACTTT. Its protein is CASSPGSNVHF.

In this sample, this clonotype turned up many times. V is TRBV2 and J is TRBJ1-1; 7 nucleotides agree with TRBD1. Trimming removed 6 bases from V and 4 bases from J; junction bases left unmatched: 8. Looked up from germline, CDR1 is SNHLY and CDR2 is FYNNEI. CDR3 length: 14 amino acids. CDR3: CASRPGGVGTEAFF. CDR3 DNA: TGTGCCAGCAGACCAGGGGGGGTGGGCACTGAAGCTTTCTTT.

This clonotype was detected a few times. This chain connects TRBV10-3 to TRBJ1-6; 9 bases align to TRBD1. Trimming at V came to 0 bases and at J to 7 bases, leaving 13 bases not matched to a gene. The CDR3 has 19 amino acids. Germline loops: CDR1 ENHRY, CDR2 SYGVKD. The CDR3 DNA reads as TGTGCCATCAGTGAGTCGACCGCCCGGGACAGGGTACGAAATTCACCCCTCCACTTT. As protein: CAISESTARDRVRNSPLHF.

This clonotype has at least ten counts. J is TRBJ2-7 and V is TRBV28; 9 bases align to TRBD2. Germline lookup yields CDR1 MDHEN and CDR2 SYDVKM. The CDR3 sequence is 14 residues long. Trimming cost V 3 bases and J 6 bases; bases outside gene matches: 6. The CDR3 loop reads CASSFLAGVGEQYF. DNA for the CDR3: TGTGCCAGCAGTTTTTTAGCGGGAGTGGGCGAGCAGTACTTC.

DNA of the CDR3: TGTGCCAGCAGTTCTCCGGACAGGGGAAAGGACAATGAGCAGTTCTTC. This encodes CASSSPDRGKDNEQFF. This rearrangement joins TRBV12-3 or TRBV12-4 to TRBJ2-1, with TRBD1 matching over 9 bases. V dropped 4 bases and J dropped 5; count of bases not matched to a gene: 9. CDR3 length: 16 residues.

This clonotype was detected only a few times. The CDR3 nucleotides are TGTGCCAGCAGCTTGGAAGGCTTCCACGAGCAGTACTTC. This encodes CASSLEGFHEQYF. J is TRBJ2-7 and V is TRBV5-5; D unresolved. V was pared by 0 bases and J by 5 bases, with 9 bases between. There are 13 residues in the CDR3. Germline CDR1 SGHKS, CDR2 YYEKEE (reference sequence).

The chain is built from TRBV28 and TRBJ2-6; D is ambiguous. Germline-derived CDR1 and CDR2 are MDHEN and SYDVKM. Trimming left V 1 base short and J 2 bases short, with 15 bases between. The CDR3 loop spans 18 amino acids. CDR3 sequence reads: CASSLSPPFSTGANVLTF. In nucleotides, the CDR3 is TGTGCCAGCAGTTTATCACCCCCCTTTAGTACTGGGGCCAACGTCCTGACTTTC. The whole variable domain, filled in from reference TRBV28 and TRBJ2-6, reads DVKVTQSSRYLVKRTGEKVFLECVQDMDHENMFWYRQDPGLGLRLIYFSYDVKMKEKGDIPEGYSVSREKKERFSLILESASTNQTSMYLCASSLSPPFSTGANVLTFGAGSRLTVL.

This clonotype came up a few times. This sequence joins TRBV29-1 and TRBJ2-7; 13 bases are a match to TRBD2. Germline loops: CDR1 SQVTM, CDR2 ANQGSEA. The CDR3 contains 14 residues. V gave up 6 bases and J gave up 6 bases; unmatched junction bases: 8. The CDR3 DNA reads TGCAGCGTCCGGACTAGCGGGAGAAGCAGCGAGCAGTACTTC. Translating it yields CSVRTSGRSSEQYF.